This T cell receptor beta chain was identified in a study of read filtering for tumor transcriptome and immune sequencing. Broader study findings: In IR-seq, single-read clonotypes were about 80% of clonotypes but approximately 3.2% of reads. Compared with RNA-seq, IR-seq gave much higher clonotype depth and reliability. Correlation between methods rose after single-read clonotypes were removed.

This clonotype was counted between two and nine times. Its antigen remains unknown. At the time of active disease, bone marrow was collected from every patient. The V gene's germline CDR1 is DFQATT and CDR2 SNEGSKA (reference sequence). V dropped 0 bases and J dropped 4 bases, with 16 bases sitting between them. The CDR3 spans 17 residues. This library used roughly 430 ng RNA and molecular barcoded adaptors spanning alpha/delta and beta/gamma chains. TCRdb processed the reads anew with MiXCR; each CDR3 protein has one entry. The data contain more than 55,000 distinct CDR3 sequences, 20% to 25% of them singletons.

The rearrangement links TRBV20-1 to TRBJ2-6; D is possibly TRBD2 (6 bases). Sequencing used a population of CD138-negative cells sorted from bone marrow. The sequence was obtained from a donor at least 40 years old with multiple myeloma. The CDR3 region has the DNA TGCAGTGCTAGAGATCCCCGGCGGGGTTCCGGGGCCAACGTCCTGACTTTC. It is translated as CSARDPRRGSGANVLTF.